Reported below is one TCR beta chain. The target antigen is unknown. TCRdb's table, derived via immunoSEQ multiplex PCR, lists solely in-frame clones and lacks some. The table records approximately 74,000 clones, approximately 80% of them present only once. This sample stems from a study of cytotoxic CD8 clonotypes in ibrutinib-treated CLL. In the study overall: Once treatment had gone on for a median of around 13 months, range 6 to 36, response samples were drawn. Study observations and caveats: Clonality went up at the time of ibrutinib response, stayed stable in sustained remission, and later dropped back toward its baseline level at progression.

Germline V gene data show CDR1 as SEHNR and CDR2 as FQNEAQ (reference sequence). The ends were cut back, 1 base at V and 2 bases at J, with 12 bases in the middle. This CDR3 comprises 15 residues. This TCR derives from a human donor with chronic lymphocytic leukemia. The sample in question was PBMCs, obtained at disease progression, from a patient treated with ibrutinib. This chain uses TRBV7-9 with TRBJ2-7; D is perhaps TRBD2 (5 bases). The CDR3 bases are TGTGCCAGCAGCTTAGTGGGAGCATCGCCCTACGAGCAGTACTTC. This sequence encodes CASSLVGASPYEQYF.